This TCR beta chain originates from a study of a mutant IDH1 vaccine in newly diagnosed glioma. Across the study: Following radiotherapy alone, or alongside temozolomide cycles, vaccination was started after an interval of 4-6 weeks. Treated patients, approximately 60% male and approximately 40% female, averaged approximately 40 years of age. Findings of the study overall: Shifts in the top peripheral T cell clonotypes seemed unrelated to pseudoprogression.

CDR1 is SGHRS and CDR2 is YFSETQ in the germline V gene. The CDR3 spans 13 residues. After removal of 4 bases from V and 6 bases from J, the junction contained 3 bases not matched to a gene. This clone was seen only a few times. The antigen is unknown. The time point denotes: week 11, during vaccination. In every dose of vaccine, 300 ug of mutant IDH1 20-mer peptide was given alongside topical imiquimod. This table comes from immunoSEQ multiplex PCR, and its TCRdb copy is limited to in-frame clones, with some not included. The table records roughly 60,000 clones, 84% of them present only once. This receptor was taken from a young man with glioma. This chain links TRBV5-1 with TRBJ1-1; the match to TRBD1 covers 10 bases. Source: PBMCs, taken from a glioma patient whose treatment included an IDH1 peptide vaccine. The DNA for the CDR3 is TGCGCCAGCAGCCTAGGACAGGGGGCTGAAGCTTTCTTT. It is translated as CASSLGQGAEAFF.